The clone carrying this T cell receptor beta chain turned up a few times. No antigen is known for it. In germline, CDR1 is MGHDK, CDR2 SYGVNS. CDR3 length: 14 amino acids. V was pared by 3 bases and J by 6 bases, with 12 bases between. This sample is drawn from a study of T-cell memory formation after mild COVID-19. Employing constant-segment primers, 5'RACE generated TCR alpha and TCR beta cDNA libraries bearing sample barcodes and UMIs. TCRdb re-called the 5' RACE reads with MiXCR, one entry per CDR3 protein. The sample carries 350,000 to 400,000 distinct CDR3 sequences, 13% to 15% recorded once. Study conclusions and caveats: Shrinking CD4+ clones resided mostly in CM and EM, and CD8+ ones in EMRA.

Sequencing was performed on PBMCs or a T cell subset sorted from them (not recorded which). This TCR was sampled from a young man who had mild COVID-19 (a few samples of this study predate the infection). Cell type and time point are not known. This chain uses TRBV25-1 with TRBJ1-5, with D possibly matching TRBD1 (5 bases). CDR3 nucleotide sequence: TGTGCCAGCAGTGATGGAGGGGAGGGTCAGCCCCAGCATTTT. It codes for CASSDGGEGQPQHF.